The following is a T cell receptor beta chain sequence with its context. This clone was seen once. Its antigen is unknown. Base qualities are not at hand, and no much larger clone is one base apart. This entry belongs to a study of shared clonotypes between healthy human individuals (dated by TCRdb to 2018 to 2020). About the full investigation: Three men and two women, aged 18 to 49 years, made up the cohort. For each donor, three plates each were used for CD4 naive and CD4 memory, two plates were used for CD8 naive, and one plate was used for CD8 memory. The study deeply sequenced blood TCR repertoires of five healthy adults to estimate repertoire size and the extent of clonotype sharing between individuals. To increase sequencing depth and limit assay-specific biases, different laboratories used diverse techniques to prepare libraries and sequence TCR repertoires. Leukapheresis yielded between about 0.9 and 9.5 billion PBMCs per donor. Overall study results and their limits: Because the study included only a small number of donors, the genetic and exposure-history diversity represented was limited. Estimated clonotype richness was generally larger for naive than for memory subsets. When a few donors were compared, the shared fraction of clonotypes was about 5.2% for naive CD4, more than 3% for naive CD8, more than 2% for memory CD4, and 0.35% to 0.5% for memory CD8. Sampling was restricted to blood, and TCR repertoires in tissues likely differ from the TCR repertoires found in blood. Pairwise subsampling indicated that sequencing depth was expected to affect the degree of clonotype sharing among donors. Rarefaction of sorted-subset datasets indicated incomplete sequencing despite the large sequencing depth. Higher generation probabilities were observed for clonotypes shared by all four sorted-subset donors than for non-shared clonotypes.

The donors were healthy, HIV-negative adults who had no recently reported acute infections or vaccinations. All donors were Caucasian adults living in Nashville, Tennessee, USA. CD4+ T cells were enriched by magnetic negative selection, after which naive cells were positively selected on CD45RA and the negative fraction was taken as the memory subset. After blood collection by leukapheresis, PBMCs were isolated using Ficoll-Histopaque density gradient centrifugation and then cryopreserved in the vapor phase of liquid nitrogen. Analytical flow cytometry was used to check the purity and quantity of each magnetically sorted T cell population. From each sorted fraction, genomic DNA was isolated and quantified by UV absorbance on a Nanodrop 2000c. TCR CDR3 regions were amplified from genomic DNA by multiplex PCR using the deep immunoSEQ assay. Genomic DNA extracted from each cell subset was distributed evenly over all wells of several immunoSEQ 96-well plates, and each plate served as one replicate. For sorted subsets, around 0.2 ug of genomic DNA, equivalent to some 33,000 T cell genomes, went into each replicate PCR. Purified libraries were quantified with a Qubit 3.0 fluorometer, sized on a Bioanalyzer 2100, and re-quantified with the KAPA Library Quantification kit. A separate single-read 150-cycle Illumina NextSeq 550 flow cell was used to sequence each immunoSEQ 96-well plate. From the authors' description of their analysis: Because the immunoSEQ output included only junctional sequences and no quality scores, the filtering could not be the same as the filtering used for full-length reads. Sequences were annotated with PyIR, a Python wrapper for IgBLAST v1.9, using IMGT germline references to assign V/J genes and CDR3. Any read was removed if the V/J assignment was weak (E-value above 1e-6), the CDR3 was missing, or the read contained stop codons, out-of-frame junctions, or ambiguous translated residues. V3J clonotypes were defined by identical inferred V gene, J gene, and CDR3 amino acid sequence. Percentage overlap between repertoires was calculated by dividing the number of shared unique clonotypes by the size of the smaller repertoire. RTK rarefaction, the Chao1 estimator, and Recon v2.1 estimates of unobserved clonotypes were used to assess repertoire richness. OLGA was used to compute generation probabilities for all TCRbeta clonotypes that the gDNA method yielded from a few donors. TCRdb re-hosts the immuneACCESS table, in-frame sequences only. Its copies lack some clones; in the studies checked, an unresolved V gene accounts for under half of them, and the cause for the rest is not known. V and J calls and clone size are given by that table; D and trimming were obtained from the DNA. Present in this sample are around 2.5 million clones, under 95% of which were seen just once. Of the sample, around 0.4% is held by the ten largest clones.

V was cut back by 2 bases and J by 4 bases, leaving a gap of 18 bases between them. As encoded in the germline V gene, CDR1 is SGHVS while CDR2 is FQNEAQ. The CDR3 contains 17 residues, cysteine and phenylalanine counted. Only the CDR3 portion is preserved as DNA: 51 bases, with reading frame beginning at the first base. This TCR came from a man aged 18 to 30 in good health. Some clones in this sample may be carry-over from other donors' samples. Material: naive CD4+ T cells from PBMCs. Per the publication, the cell subset or site label means: CD45RA+ positively selected. The receptor chain draws on TRBV7-8 and TRBJ1-3; tentative D gene TRBD1, with 6 bases matching. In nucleotide form, the sequence is TGTGCCAGCAGCTTACAACCCCACAGGGAGGGAGGAAACACCATATATTTT. This gives the protein CASSLQPHREGGNTIYF.